The entry below describes one T cell receptor beta chain. The data were obtained in a study of blood T cell repertoires in COVID-19. Here immunoSEQ multiplex PCR was the method, and the copy in TCRdb shows in-frame clones only, minus some. The sample includes approximately 220,000 clones, about 88% seen only once; the top ten take just over 2.5%. The sequenced sample was PBMCs or T cells enriched from blood (not recorded which). The origin of this receptor is a woman aged 25 to 45 who had recovered from COVID-19.

DNA of the CDR3: TGCAGCGTTGGATCGCAGGGCTCCTACGAGCAGTACTTC. It specifies CSVGSQGSYEQYF. V usage is TRBV29-1 and J usage is TRBJ2-7; D might be TRBD1 (5 bases). Trimming pared 4 bases from V and 0 bases from J, leaving 10 bases between. The germline gives CDR1 SQVTM, CDR2 ANQGSEA. The CDR3 is 13 residues long.